One and the same sample provided the 29 T cell receptor beta chains below, sequenced in a study of blood T cell repertoires in COVID-19. Profiling relied on immunoSEQ multiplex PCR, and the TCRdb table lists in-frame clones only, not all of them. The repertoire holds 300,000 to 400,000 clones, under 95% seen once, with under 3.5% in the top ten. Sequencing was carried out using peripheral blood. The receptor set was obtained from a woman under 30 who had recovered from COVID-19.

This clone occurred once. The chain employs TRBV2 and TRBJ2-3; TRBD1 aligns across 9 bases. The length of the CDR3 is 15 residues. CDR1 SNHLY and CDR2 FYNNEI come from the germline V gene. After removal of 5 bases from V and 4 bases from J, the junction contained 7 bases not matched to a gene. The CDR3 coding sequence is TGTGCCAGCAGTTTAGACAGGGGGAGTGCAGATACGCAGTATTTT. Amino acid sequence: CASSLDRGSADTQYF.

About this clone itself: One end of the junction is discordant with germline, which a read error may explain. The chain combines TRBV18 with TRBJ1-4, with D tentatively TRBD1 (6 bases). This CDR3 is 15 amino acids long. Germline V gene lookup returns CDR1 KGHSH and CDR2 LQKENI. The CDR3 DNA follows: TGTGCCAGCTCAGCACCTGGACAGCGTAATGAAAAACTGTTTTTT. As protein: CASSAPGQRNEKLFF.

This clone was observed a single time. This rearrangement joins TRBV11-3 to TRBJ2-1, with D unclear. V gave up 9 bases and J gave up 0 bases, with 12 bases separating them. The CDR3 is 14 amino acids. Germline V gives CDR1 SGHNT, CDR2 YENEEA. CDR3 DNA sequence: TGTGCCAGTGCTTACGGTCCCTCCTACAATGAGCAGTTCTTC. Translated, it gives CASAYGPSYNEQFF. Full variable domain (remainder filled in from reference TRBV11-3 and TRBJ2-1): EAGVVQSPRYKIIEKKQPVAFWCNPISGHNTLYWYLQNLGQGPELLIRYENEEAVDDSQLPKDRFSAERLKGVDSTLKIQPAELGDSAVYLCASAYGPSYNEQFFGPGTRLTVL.

J is TRBJ1-5 and V is TRBV6-5; a weak D match, TRBD1 (6 bases). There are 13 residues in the CDR3. Per germline, CDR1 MNHEY and CDR2 SVGAGI. V lost 5 bases and J lost 5, with 10 bases in between. The CDR3 sequence is CASSRDNYQPQHF. The CDR3 DNA reads as TGTGCCAGCAGTCGGGACAACTATCAGCCCCAGCATTTT.

Here the CDR3 reads CASSYSLHGDTEAFF. The DNA of the CDR3 is TGTGCCAGCAGTTACTCACTCCACGGGGACACTGAAGCTTTCTTT. The chain carries TRBV6-5 and TRBJ1-1; D remains unclear. Trimming left V 0 bases short and J 3 bases short, with 11 bases between. Germline V gives CDR1 MNHEY, CDR2 SVGAGI. The CDR3 is made up of 15 amino acids.

CDR3 loop: CASSLVQPNEKLFF. CDR3 DNA sequence: TGTGCCAGCAGCTTAGTACAGCCCAATGAAAAACTGTTTTTT. The rearrangement links TRBV7-9 to TRBJ1-4, with D unresolved. Looked up from germline, CDR1 is SEHNR and CDR2 is FQNEAQ (reference sequence). The CDR3 loop spans 14 amino acids. V shed 1 base and J shed 5 bases, with 8 bases lying between them. Full variable domain (rest looked up from reference TRBV7-9 and TRBJ1-4): DTGVSQNPRHKITKRGQNVTFRCDPISEHNRLYWYRQTLGQGPEFLTYFQNEAQLEKSRLLSDRFSAERPKGSFSTLEIQRTEQGDSAMYLCASSLVQPNEKLFFGSGTQLSVL.

The V gene is TRBV5-1, the J gene TRBJ1-5, with 11 bases matching TRBD1. The germline V gene has CDR1 SGHRS and CDR2 YFSETQ. The V segment lost 4 bases and the J segment 1 base; nucleotides outside the gene matches: 4. The CDR3 contains 16 residues. CDR3 amino acids: CASSLGQGASNQPQHF. As DNA, the CDR3 is TGCGCCAGCAGCCTAGGACAGGGGGCAAGCAATCAGCCCCAGCATTTT.

The rearrangement joins TRBV12-5 to TRBJ2-2; D is undetermined. V was pared by 0 bases and J by 5 bases, with 13 bases between. The CDR3 contains 16 residues. Germline V gene sequence: CDR1 LGHNT, CDR2 FRNRAP. CDR3 coding DNA: TGTGCTAGTGGTTTGGTCCGATTTGAGAGGACCGGGGAGCTGTTTTTT. This gives the protein CASGLVRFERTGELFF.

This clone appeared a single time. The chain has TRBV18 and TRBJ1-1; TRBD1 might be the D (6 bases). V gave up 3 bases and J gave up 2 bases, with 13 bases separating them. Germline V CDR1 and CDR2: KGHSH, LQKENI. This CDR3 region has 15 residues. CDR3 loop: CASSPRRDTNTEAFF. CDR3 nucleotides: TGTGCCAGCTCACCGCGACGGGACACCAACACTGAAGCTTTCTTT.

This chain joins TRBV30 and TRBJ1-6, with 8 bases identical to TRBD1. Germline assignment: CDR1 GTSNPN and CDR2 SVGIG (reference sequence). The ends lost 3 bases at V and 10 bases at J; junction bases unmatched: 11. The CDR3 contains 15 residues. CDR3: CAWRLGTGAGSPLHF. The CDR3 region has the DNA TGTGCCTGGAGGCTGGGGACAGGTGCCGGCTCACCCCTCCACTTT.

This chain links TRBV3-1 (or the pseudogene TRBV3-2) with TRBJ2-5; 7 nucleotides line up with TRBD1. The germline V gene encodes CDR1 LGHDT and CDR2 YNNKEL (reference sequence). This CDR3 region has 15 residues. V gave up 5 bases and J gave up 1 base; unmatched junction bases: 7. The CDR3 here is CASSLPGQLQETQYF. The CDR3 DNA reads as TGTGCCAGCAGCTTGCCGGGACAGCTCCAAGAGACCCAGTACTTC.

V usage is TRBV30 and J usage is TRBJ1-2, with TRBD1 matching over 7 bases. In germline, CDR1 is GTSNPN, CDR2 SVGIG (reference sequence). The CDR3 sequence is 15 residues long. The ends lost 3 bases at V and 4 bases at J; junction bases unmatched: 11. In DNA form, the CDR3 reads TGTGCCTGGAGCCCAGGGCAGGGGGAACGCTATGGCTACACCTTC. Protein: CAWSPGQGERYGYTF.

This sequence joins TRBV5-1 and TRBJ2-1, with no clear D. The V end lost 1 base, the J end lost 1 base, and 9 bases lay between the germline ends. The CDR3 has 15 residues. Germline V gene sequence: CDR1 SGHRS, CDR2 YFSETQ. The CDR3 here is CASSLFHNSYNEQFF. CDR3 nucleotides: TGCGCCAGCAGCTTGTTCCACAATTCCTACAATGAGCAGTTCTTC.

The chain joins TRBV11-3 to TRBJ2-3, with 10 bases lining up with TRBD1. V was pared by 4 bases and J by 4 bases, with 8 bases of the junction left unmatched. The CDR3 totals 16 residues. Germline V lookup: CDR1 SGHNT, CDR2 YENEEA. CDR3 sequence (DNA): TGTGCCAGCAGCTCCCGCGGGACAGGGGATTCAGATACGCAGTATTTT. It specifies CASSSRGTGDSDTQYF.

The chain combines TRBV24-1 with TRBJ2-1, with 7 bases lining up with TRBD2. This CDR3 comprises 16 residues. The trim removed 3 bases at V and 5 bases at J, leaving 9 bases unmatched. Germline V gives CDR1 KGHDR, CDR2 SFDVKD. In nucleotides, the CDR3 is TGTGCCACCAGTGATGGAGGCGGGAGAGCCGACAATGAGCAGTTCTTC. Translation gives CATSDGGGRADNEQFF.

This clone is a singleton in its sample. The sample has other DNA sequences that encode this CDR3 too. The chain is built from TRBV7-2 and TRBJ1-5; D ambiguous. The CDR3 spans 16 residues. Trimming removed 3 bases at V and 2 bases at J, with 14 bases between. Per the germline V gene, CDR1 is SGHTA and CDR2 is FQGNSA. As DNA, the CDR3 is TGTGCCAGCAGCTTGAGGGCAGGAGAGGGCAATCAGCCCCAGCATTTT. It codes for CASSLRAGEGNQPQHF.

This chain joins TRBV30 and TRBJ2-1; the match to TRBD1 covers 7 bases. The CDR3 has 16 residues. Trimming removed 2 bases from V and 4 bases from J; junction bases left unmatched: 11. Germline-derived CDR1 and CDR2 are GTSNPN and SVGIG (reference sequence). The CDR3 is CAWSPRTGGSYNEQFF. The CDR3 region has the DNA TGTGCCTGGAGTCCCAGGACAGGTGGCTCTTACAATGAGCAGTTCTTC.

The rearrangement links TRBV6-5 to TRBJ1-3, with D hard to call. This CDR3 is built from 15 residues. Germline V gives CDR1 MNHEY, CDR2 SVGAGI. With 7 bases removed from V and 1 base from J, the gap between germline ends came to 14 bases. CDR3 loop: CASTRAGESGNTIYF. DNA for the CDR3: TGTGCCAGCACTCGCGCCGGGGAATCTGGAAACACCATATATTTT.

V gene TRBV18 combines with J gene TRBJ1-6, with 7 bases fitting TRBD1. After removal of 6 bases from V and 11 bases from J, the junction contained 4 bases not matched to a gene. This CDR3 has 12 residues. Germline values: CDR1 KGHSH, CDR2 LQKENI. CDR3 in DNA: TGTGCCAGCTCGCCGGACAGGCCACCCCTCCACTTT. Translated: CASSPDRPPLHF.

This sequence joins TRBV28 and TRBJ2-1; D call uncertain. The CDR3 covers 14 residues. Germline values: CDR1 MDHEN, CDR2 SYDVKM. Trimming took 5 bases from V and 0 from J, leaving 8 bases between them. The CDR3 region is CASSRVSSYNEQFF. In DNA form, the CDR3 reads TGTGCCAGCAGTCGTGTTAGCTCCTACAATGAGCAGTTCTTC.

This clone occurred once. The V call is TRBV24-1, the J call TRBJ2-1; 9 bases fit TRBD2. With 3 bases clipped from V and 3 bases from J, the junction kept 2 bases outside the gene matches. The CDR3 loop spans 15 amino acids. Germline V lookup: CDR1 KGHDR, CDR2 SFDVKD. The DNA of the CDR3 is TGTGCCACCAGTGATCAACTAGCGGGCTACAATGAGCAGTTCTTC. Translated, it gives CATSDQLAGYNEQFF.

The CDR3, as DNA: TGCGCCAGCAGCCAAGATTACGGACTAGCGGGAGGGCGTGGGGCCAACGTCCTGACTTTC. Its translation is CASSQDYGLAGGRGANVLTF. The rearrangement links TRBV4-1 to TRBJ2-6; 15 nucleotides align to TRBD2. The V gene end was trimmed by 0 bases and the J gene end by 3 bases; junction bases not matched to a gene: 6. This CDR3 spans 20 amino acids. Germline V gene lookup returns CDR1 MGHRA and CDR2 YSYEKL.

This chain links TRBV6-5 with TRBJ2-1; D possibly corresponds to TRBD2 (8 bases). This CDR3 has 15 amino acids. The V and J ends lost 8 bases and 8 bases respectively, with 22 bases between them. Germline-derived CDR1 and CDR2 are MNHEY and SVGAGI. CDR3 sequence: CASGHRGAGVHEQFF. For the CDR3, the DNA is TGTGCCAGCGGCCACAGGGGAGCGGGAGTCCATGAGCAGTTCTTC.

The chain uses TRBV7-2 and TRBJ2-2, with a weak D call TRBD1 (6 bases). From germline, CDR1 is SGHTA and CDR2 FQGNSA. The CDR3 is made up of 19 amino acids. Trimming left V 8 bases short and J 6 bases short, with 31 bases between. CDR3 residues: CASQGKISLPDLGPGELFF. Written as DNA, the CDR3 is TGTGCCAGCCAGGGGAAAATAAGCCTTCCGGACTTAGGCCCCGGGGAGCTGTTTTTT.

This chain links TRBV6-2 or TRBV6-3 with TRBJ2-1; TRBD2 might be the D (7 bases). CDR1 is MNHEY and CDR2 is SVGEGT in the germline V gene. Trimming removed 2 bases at V and 7 bases at J, with 18 bases between. This CDR3 has 16 residues. Here the CDR3 DNA reads TGTGCCAGCAGTTACGGGTACAGGGAGGGTCGGAATGAGCAGTTCTTC. It translates to CASSYGYREGRNEQFF.

V is TRBV28 and J is TRBJ1-2; TRBD1 might be the D (6 bases). The V gene's germline CDR1 is MDHEN and CDR2 SYDVKM. V was trimmed by 6 bases and J by 10 bases, leaving 21 bases between them. The CDR3 loop spans 14 amino acids. CDR3 in amino acids: CASRPPPGAGDYTF. In DNA, the CDR3 is TGTGCCAGCAGACCACCCCCCGGGGCAGGGGACTACACCTTC.

The J gene is TRBJ2-3, the V gene TRBV4-1; D gene unclear. The CDR3 extends over 14 amino acids. In germline, CDR1 is MGHRA, CDR2 YSYEKL. V lost 1 base and J 4 bases, leaving 9 bases between the germline ends. This chain's CDR3 is CASSQGLSPDTQYF. CDR3 coding DNA: TGCGCCAGCAGCCAAGGGTTGAGTCCAGATACGCAGTATTTT.

The V gene is TRBV7-9, the J gene TRBJ1-1; no firm D call. The CDR3 sequence is 12 residues long. The germline V gene has CDR1 SEHNR and CDR2 FQNEAQ (reference sequence). Deletions cut 5 bases from V and 8 bases from J, with 12 bases between. The CDR3 bases are TGTGCCAGCAGCCGTGACGGGAAGGAAGCTTTCTTT. This encodes CASSRDGKEAFF. Complete variable domain (other parts from reference TRBV7-9 and TRBJ1-1): DTGVSQNPRHKITKRGQNVTFRCDPISEHNRLYWYRQTLGQGPEFLTYFQNEAQLEKSRLLSDRFSAERPKGSFSTLEIQRTEQGDSAMYLCASSRDGKEAFFGQGTRLTVV.

V is TRBV3-1 (or the pseudogene TRBV3-2) and J is TRBJ2-1; 8 nucleotides agree with TRBD2. Trimming took 0 bases from V and 6 from J; bases not matched to a gene: 7. CDR1 is LGHDT, CDR2 YNNKEL, per germline (reference sequence). The CDR3 loop spans 16 amino acids. The CDR3: CASSQDTASGPNEQFF. The CDR3 nucleotides are TGTGCCAGCAGCCAAGATACGGCTAGCGGGCCCAATGAGCAGTTCTTC.